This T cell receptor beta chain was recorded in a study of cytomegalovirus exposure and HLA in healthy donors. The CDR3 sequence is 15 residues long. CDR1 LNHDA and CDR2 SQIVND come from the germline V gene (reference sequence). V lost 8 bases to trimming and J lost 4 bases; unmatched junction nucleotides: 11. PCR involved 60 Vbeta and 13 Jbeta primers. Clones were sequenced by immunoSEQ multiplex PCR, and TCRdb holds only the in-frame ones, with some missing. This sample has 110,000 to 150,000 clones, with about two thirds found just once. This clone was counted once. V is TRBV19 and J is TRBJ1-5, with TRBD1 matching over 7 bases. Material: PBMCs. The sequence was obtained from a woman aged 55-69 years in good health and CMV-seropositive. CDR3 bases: TGTGCCAGTTCTCCCCTGGGACAGAATAATCAGCCCCAGCATTTT. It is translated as CASSPLGQNNQPQHF.